Following are 15 T cell receptor beta chains from one sample sequenced in a study of blood T cell repertoires in COVID-19. Sequencing used immunoSEQ multiplex PCR; TCRdb keeps in-frame clones, though not all of them. The data contain roughly 250,000 clones, 70% to 90% of them singletons. The sequenced material came from peripheral blood. The receptors derive from a woman in her 30s with acute or convalescent COVID-19.

This chain connects TRBV6-5 to TRBJ2-1; a weak D match, TRBD1 (5 bases). Trimming took 2 bases from V and 5 from J, leaving 13 bases between them. CDR1 and CDR2 from the germline V gene are MNHEY and SVGAGI. The CDR3 length is 15 residues. CDR3 residues: CASSYPGSGNNEQFF. CDR3 DNA sequence: TGTGCCAGCAGTTACCCCGGTTCAGGGAACAATGAGCAGTTCTTC.

The V call is TRBV6-2 or TRBV6-3, the J call TRBJ2-7; a possible D gene is TRBD2 (6 bases). Trimming took off 0 bases at V and 7 bases at J, with 16 bases between the two ends. Germline V CDR1 and CDR2: MNHEY, SVGEGT. This CDR3 has 15 residues. The DNA for the CDR3 is TGTGCCAGCAGTTACTCGATAAGGGACTTGGGGGAGCAGTACTTC. This sequence encodes CASSYSIRDLGEQYF.

This sequence joins TRBV10-3 and TRBJ2-7, with 11 bases lining up with TRBD1. The CDR3 totals 14 residues. The germline gives CDR1 ENHRY, CDR2 SYGVKD. Trimming took 7 bases from V and 4 from J; bases not matched to a gene: 6. The CDR3 spells CAINSGTGGYEQYF. For the CDR3, the DNA is TGTGCCATCAATTCCGGGACAGGGGGGTACGAGCAGTACTTC.

The chain joins TRBV10-3 to TRBJ1-2; D gene uncertain. V lost 0 bases and J lost 0, with 8 bases in between. The germline V gene encodes CDR1 ENHRY and CDR2 SYGVKD. This CDR3 is built from 15 residues. The CDR3: CAISESSTPNYGYTF. In DNA, the CDR3 is TGTGCCATCAGTGAGTCGTCCACACCTAACTATGGCTACACCTTC.

The V gene is TRBV7-2, the J gene TRBJ2-5, with D tentatively TRBD1 (5 bases). The germline CDR1 and CDR2 sequences are SGHTA and FQGNSA. This CDR3 has 14 residues. Trimming took 3 bases from V and 6 from J, leaving 14 bases between them. The CDR3 sequence: CASSLDQGAKTQYF. Written as DNA, the CDR3 is TGTGCCAGCAGCTTGGACCAAGGGGCAAAGACCCAGTACTTC. The complete variable domain, with remaining parts taken from reference TRBV7-2 and TRBJ2-5, reads GAGVSQSPSNKVTEKGKDVELRCDPISGHTALYWYRQSLGQGLEFLIYFQGNSAPDKSGLPSDRFSAERTGGSVSTLTIQRTQQEDSAVYLCASSLDQGAKTQYFGPGTRLLVL.

V gene TRBV11-2 combines with J gene TRBJ2-7; a weak D match, TRBD1 (7 bases). From germline, CDR1 is SGHAT and CDR2 FQNNGV. V was clipped by 2 bases and J by 6 bases, with 11 bases between them. This CDR3 has 13 residues. The CDR3 region has the DNA TGTGCCAGCAGCTTAAACAGGGGAGGCGAGCAGTACTTC. Amino acids: CASSLNRGGEQYF.

The chain links TRBV25-1 to TRBJ2-1, with D tentatively TRBD2 (5 bases). The V gene's germline CDR1 is MGHDK and CDR2 SYGVNS. The CDR3 totals 15 residues. V was trimmed by 1 base and J by 5 bases, leaving 12 bases between them. CDR3 coding DNA: TGTGCCAGCAGTGAATGGAAAGCGGTAGACAATGAGCAGTTCTTC. Translation: CASSEWKAVDNEQFF.

The chain employs TRBV4-2 and TRBJ2-7, with 9 bases fitting TRBD2. J was trimmed by 4 bases and V by 4 bases; bases with no gene match: 2. The V gene's germline CDR1 is LGHNA and CDR2 YNFKEQ. This CDR3 region has 13 residues. CDR3 sequence: CASSPTSGYEQYF. Written as DNA, the CDR3 is TGTGCCAGCAGCCCGACTAGCGGATACGAGCAGTACTTC.

The J gene is TRBJ2-7, the V gene TRBV29-1, with 8 positions matching TRBD2. From germline, CDR1 is SQVTM and CDR2 ANQGSEA. CDR3 length: 14 residues. J lost 0 bases, V lost 4 bases, and 5 bases had no gene match. The CDR3 spells CSVVLAELSYEQYF. The CDR3 coding sequence is TGCAGCGTTGTACTAGCGGAACTCTCCTACGAGCAGTACTTC.

The chain has TRBV3-1 (or the pseudogene TRBV3-2) and TRBJ1-3; TRBD1 matches at 7 bases. This CDR3 is built from 15 residues. The germline CDR1 and CDR2 sequences are LGHDT and YNNKEL (reference sequence). With V trimmed by 4 bases and J by 3 bases, 6 bases remained unmatched. The CDR3 coding sequence is TGTGCCAGCAGCCCTTCAGGGGGAAGTGGAAACACCATATATTTT. Translating gives CASSPSGGSGNTIYF.

The rearrangement links TRBV27 to TRBJ2-5; a possible D gene is TRBD1 (6 bases). CDR1 MNHEY and CDR2 SMNVEV come from the germline V gene (reference sequence). There are 14 residues in the CDR3. V lost 5 bases to trimming and J lost 5 bases, with 15 bases between them. The CDR3, as DNA: TGTGCCAGCAGTCCGAAGAGGGGGTGGGAGACCCAGTACTTC. Protein product: CASSPKRGWETQYF.

This clone was observed a single time. The chain carries TRBV6-5 and TRBJ1-1, with 7 bases matching TRBD1. Germline loops: CDR1 MNHEY, CDR2 SVGAGI. Trimming removed 6 bases from V and 0 bases from J; junction bases left unmatched: 4. The CDR3 has 14 residues. In nucleotides, the CDR3 is TGTGCCAGCAGCAGGGGACAGATGAACACTGAAGCTTTCTTT. This codes for CASSRGQMNTEAFF.

The chain uses TRBV14 and TRBJ1-6; TRBD1 matches at 9 bases. CDR1 is SGHDN and CDR2 is FVKESK in the germline V gene. The CDR3 has 17 amino acids. V was clipped by 2 bases and J by 8 bases; unmatched bases: 10. The CDR3 DNA follows: TGTGCCAGCAGCCAACCTCGGGGGACAGGGTATTATTCACCCCTCCACTTT. As protein: CASSQPRGTGYYSPLHF.

The rearrangement uses TRBV27 and TRBJ1-1; D remains unclear. Germline V gene sequence: CDR1 MNHEY, CDR2 SMNVEV (reference sequence). Trimming pared 1 base from V and 3 bases from J, leaving 6 bases between. CDR3 length: 13 amino acids. CDR3 loop: CASSLFPYTEAFF. The CDR3 nucleotides read TGTGCCAGCAGTTTATTCCCGTACACTGAAGCTTTCTTT.

CDR3 DNA: TGTGCCAGCAGCTTAGGGGCCTCCTACGAGCAGTACTTC. It specifies CASSLGASYEQYF. The chain recombines TRBV7-9 with TRBJ2-7; the D is unclear. This CDR3 comprises 13 residues. Per germline, CDR1 SEHNR and CDR2 FQNEAQ (reference sequence). The germline V and J ends were trimmed by 1 base and 0 bases, with 4 bases remaining between them.